Detailed here is one T cell receptor (beta chain). Its recognized antigen is unknown. Per-base quality was not reported, and no clone a single base away is much larger than it. Patients with a history of autoimmune disease or receiving systemic immunosuppression were excluded from the trial. Peripheral blood for TCR sequencing was collected from all dose cohorts at baseline, on cycle 4 day 1, and on cycle 7 day 1. Samples were obtained from an open-label, multicenter, first-in-human phase I dose-escalation trial of ivuxolimab. Adults with locally advanced or metastatic melanoma, renal cell, hepatocellular, or head and neck squamous cell carcinoma were enrolled in the trial. Before TCR sequencing, CD4+ and CD8+ T cells were separately sorted from peripheral blood. The data were obtained in a study of OX40 agonist ivuxolimab in advanced cancers. Broadly, across the study: Ivuxolimab, which targeted the costimulatory receptor OX40 (CD134), was an agonistic, fully human IgG2 monoclonal antibody. Intravenous ivuxolimab was administered to patients every 2 weeks at six dose levels: 0.01, 0.1, 0.3, 1.5, 3 and 10 mg/kg. Of the approximately 50 patients in dose escalation, 19 had hepatocellular carcinoma, some 15 had melanoma, 9 had renal cell carcinoma and 9 had head and neck cancer. The dose-escalation cohort was about 87% male with a mean age of approximately 59 years, ranging from roughly 23 to 90. Patients were allowed to have had prior anti-PD-1, anti-PD-L1 or anti-CTLA-4 therapy, and approximately 40% of the dose-escalation patients had been treated with checkpoint inhibitors. Partial responses occurred in three dose-escalation patients, of whom one had hepatocellular carcinoma and two had cutaneous melanoma. The point of sequencing TCRbeta in the periphery was to test whether ivuxolimab changed TCR sequence diversity and drove clonal T-cell expansion. The paper describes the monotherapy dose-escalation part (N of about 52 patients) of the phase I trial of ivuxolimab. The research as a whole found: The antigen specificity of the clonally expanded peripheral T cells was not determined. In the 0.1-3.0 mg/kg groups, partial responders were among the patients with the lowest normalized peripheral clonal expansion, particularly in CD8+ T cells. Low levels of normalized T-cell clonal expansion were also seen in some patients who did not respond. Clonal expansion of both CD4+ and CD8+ blood T cells was observed from baseline to week 6 at doses 0.1 to 3.0 mg/kg. After ivuxolimab, more expanded clones were found on average in CD8+ T cells than in CD4+ T cells.

For sequencing of the TCRbeta CDR3 region, genomic DNA was extracted from the sorted cells. The immunoSEQ Assay was used to sequence the TCRbeta CDR3 regions. TCRdb took this table from immuneACCESS and kept in-frame rearrangements with V and J called. Such tables lack part of the clones; where checked against another copy, unresolved V genes explain under half of the gap, and the rest is unexplained. This sample comprises around 67,000 clones, more than 70% of them detected only once. The ten largest clonotypes hold 8.2% of the sample. The CDR3, cysteine through phenylalanine, is 15 amino acids long. Only the CDR3 part of the read is kept: 45 bases, read in frame from the first base. The germline V gene encodes CDR1 MNHEY and CDR2 SVGAGI. V loses 0 bases at its end and J loses 8 bases; junction bases beyond the gene matches: 6.

The sequence derives from an adult with an advanced solid tumor such as melanoma, head and neck, liver or kidney cancer. The chain links TRBV6-5 with TRBJ1-2; 10 bases in the junction line up with TRBD1. The specimen was CD4+ or CD8+ T cells sorted from blood, collected in a trial of the OX40 agonist ivuxolimab. The nucleotide sequence reads as follows: TGTGCCAGCAGTTACTCTATCGACAGGGGGCCGGGCTACACCTTC. It translates as CASSYSIDRGPGYTF.